These T cell receptor beta chains were read from a single sample in a study of cytomegalovirus exposure and HLA in healthy donors. Here immunoSEQ multiplex PCR was the method, and the copy in TCRdb shows in-frame clones only, minus some. The data show some 140,000 clones, 70% to 80% seen once. Specimen: PBMCs. Receptors originate from a female donor in good health and CMV-seronegative. Each CDR3 is given with its conserved first and last residue. A D gene is named only where the DNA matches it firmly. Expanded clones get a size class; other rows say once, few or many, or leave the size out.

cdr3_nt: TGTGCCAGCAGTCAGGGGGCGCGACCCCCTAATGAAAAACTGTTTTTT; cdr3_aa: CASSQGARPPNEKLFF; cdr3_length: 16; j_call: TRBJ1-4; d_call: TRBD1; clone_size: .; v_call: TRBV27
cdr3_nt: TGCGCCAGCAGCCGGGGAGGAAAAGACAATGAGCAGTTCTTC; cdr3_aa: CASSRGGKDNEQFF; cdr3_length: 14; j_call: TRBJ2-1; d_call: .; clone_size: .; v_call: TRBV4-3
cdr3_nt: TGTGCCAGCAGCTTCCGGGACAGGGGGGGGGAAAAACTGTTTTTT; cdr3_aa: CASSFRDRGGEKLFF; cdr3_length: 15; j_call: TRBJ1-4; d_call: TRBD1; clone_size: .; v_call: TRBV28
cdr3_nt: TGCGCCAGCAGCCAAGAGGTAATGAGTTACGAGCAGTACTTC; cdr3_aa: CASSQEVMSYEQYF; cdr3_length: 14; j_call: TRBJ2-7; d_call: .; clone_size: once; v_call: TRBV4-1
cdr3_nt: TGTGCCAGCAGCCTAGCGGGGGGGCCCGGAGATACGCAGTATTTT; cdr3_aa: CASSLAGGPGDTQYF; cdr3_length: 15; j_call: TRBJ2-3; d_call: TRBD2; clone_size: .; v_call: TRBV7-9
cdr3_nt: TGTGCTAGTGGCAGGACTAGCGGGAGCTACGAGCAGTACTTC; cdr3_aa: CASGRTSGSYEQYF; cdr3_length: 14; j_call: TRBJ2-7; d_call: TRBD2; clone_size: .; v_call: TRBV12-5
cdr3_nt: TGTGCCAGCCACTCCCTAGCGGGAACCAATGAGCAGTTCTTC; cdr3_aa: CASHSLAGTNEQFF; cdr3_length: 14; j_call: TRBJ2-1; d_call: TRBD2; clone_size: .; v_call: TRBV11-3
cdr3_nt: TGCGCCAGCAGCCAGGGGGCCCAGGGGCCTTACAATGAGCAGTTCTTC; cdr3_aa: CASSQGAQGPYNEQFF; cdr3_length: 16; j_call: TRBJ2-1; d_call: .; clone_size: .; v_call: TRBV4-3
cdr3_nt: TGTGCCAGCAGCTTGGGTGGGCCGTGGGGGGCCAACGTCCTGACTTTC; cdr3_aa: CASSLGGPWGANVLTF; cdr3_length: 16; j_call: TRBJ2-6; d_call: .; clone_size: few; v_call: TRBV5-5
cdr3_nt: TGCGCCAGCAGCCAGCCTACAGGGGACACTGAAGCTTTCTTT; cdr3_aa: CASSQPTGDTEAFF; cdr3_length: 14; j_call: TRBJ1-1; d_call: TRBD1; clone_size: .; v_call: TRBV4-1
cdr3_nt: TGTGCCAGCTCACCGATCGTGGACAGGGAACATGGCTACACCTTC; cdr3_aa: CASSPIVDREHGYTF; cdr3_length: 15; j_call: TRBJ1-2; d_call: TRBD1; clone_size: .; v_call: TRBV18
cdr3_nt: TGCGCCAGCAGCTTGGAGGCTAGCGGGGGGGCCGCAGATACGCAGTATTTT; cdr3_aa: CASSLEASGGAADTQYF; cdr3_length: 17; j_call: TRBJ2-3; d_call: TRBD2; clone_size: .; v_call: TRBV5-1
cdr3_nt: TGTGCCAGCAGCGAGGGGATGAACACTGAAGCTTTCTTT; cdr3_aa: CASSEGMNTEAFF; cdr3_length: 13; j_call: TRBJ1-1; d_call: .; clone_size: .; v_call: TRBV9